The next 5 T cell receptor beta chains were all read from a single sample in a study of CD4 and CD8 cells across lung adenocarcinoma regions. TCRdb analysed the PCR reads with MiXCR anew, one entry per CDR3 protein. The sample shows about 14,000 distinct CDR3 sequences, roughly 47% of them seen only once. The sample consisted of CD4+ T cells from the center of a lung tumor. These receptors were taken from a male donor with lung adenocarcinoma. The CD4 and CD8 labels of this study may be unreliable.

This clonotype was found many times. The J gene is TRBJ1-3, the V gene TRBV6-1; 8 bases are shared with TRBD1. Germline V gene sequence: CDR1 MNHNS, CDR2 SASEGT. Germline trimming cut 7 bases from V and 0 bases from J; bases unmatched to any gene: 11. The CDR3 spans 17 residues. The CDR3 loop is CASIKAGQAISGNTIYF. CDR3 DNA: TGTGCCAGCATAAAGGCGGGACAGGCGATCTCTGGAAACACCATATATTTT.

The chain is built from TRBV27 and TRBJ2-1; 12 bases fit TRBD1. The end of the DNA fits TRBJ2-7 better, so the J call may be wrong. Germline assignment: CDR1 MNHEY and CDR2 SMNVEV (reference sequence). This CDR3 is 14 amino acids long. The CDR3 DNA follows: TGTGCCAGCAGTCCCGGGACAGGGGGCGCCGAGCAGTACTTC. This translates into CASSPGTGGAEQYF.

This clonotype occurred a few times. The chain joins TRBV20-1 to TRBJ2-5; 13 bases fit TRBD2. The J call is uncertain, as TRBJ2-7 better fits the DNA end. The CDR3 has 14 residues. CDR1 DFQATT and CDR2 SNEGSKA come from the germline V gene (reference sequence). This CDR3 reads CSAGGLAGEDEQYF. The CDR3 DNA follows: TGCAGTGCTGGAGGACTAGCGGGAGAAGACGAGCAGTACTTC.

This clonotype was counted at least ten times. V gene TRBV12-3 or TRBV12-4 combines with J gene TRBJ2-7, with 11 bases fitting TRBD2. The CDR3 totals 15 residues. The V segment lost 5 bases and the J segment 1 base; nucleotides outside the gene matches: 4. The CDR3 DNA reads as TGTGCCAGCAGTCACCCTAGCGGGGGGTCCTACGAGCAGTACTTC. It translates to CASSHPSGGSYEQYF.

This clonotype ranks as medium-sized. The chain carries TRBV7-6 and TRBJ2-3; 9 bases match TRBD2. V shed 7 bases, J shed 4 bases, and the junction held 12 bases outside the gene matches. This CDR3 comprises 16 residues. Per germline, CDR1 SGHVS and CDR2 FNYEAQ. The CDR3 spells CASTSAGREGPDTQYF. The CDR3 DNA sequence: TGTGCCAGCACCTCCGCGGGGCGGGAGGGCCCAGATACGCAGTATTTT.